This is a list of T cell receptor beta chains from one sample in a study of CD8 T cells in Susac syndrome. TCRdb re-called the immunoSEQ multiplex PCR reads with MiXCR, one entry per CDR3 protein. In the table there are 210,000 or so distinct CDR3 sequences, approximately 94% of which are singletons. Sequencing was performed on CD4+ T cells from PBMCs. The receptor set was obtained from a human donor with Susac syndrome. Both conserved end residues are part of each CDR3. D genes are given only for firm matches. Some rows mark clone size as missing; the rest say once, few, many or name a class of expanded clone.

>-|-|TRBJ2-7|TRBV4-3
CASSQDHVTIGEQYF
TGCGCCAGCAGCCAAGATCACGTGACAATTGGCGAGCAGTACTTC
>-|-|TRBJ1-1|TRBV6-1
CASTGSRQGKENTEAFF
TGTGCCAGCACAGGGAGTCGGCAGGGAAAGGAGAACACTGAAGCTTTCTTT
>-|TRBD2|TRBJ2-2|TRBV30
CAWSRAGAGELFF
TGTGCCTGGAGTCGTGCGGGGGCCGGGGAGCTGTTTTTT
>-|TRBD1|TRBJ1-1|TRBV6-5
CASSYWGTGTNTEAFF
TGTGCCAGCAGTTACTGGGGGACAGGCACGAACACTGAAGCTTTCTTT
>-|-|TRBJ1-3|TRBV28
CASVVKDLTGNTIYF
TGTGCCAGCGTAGTGAAAGACTTGACTGGAAACACCATATATTTT
>-|-|TRBJ2-3|TRBV20-1
CSAEGADTQYF
TGCAGTGCGGAAGGGGCAGATACGCAGTATTTT
>-|TRBD2|TRBJ2-3|TRBV6-1
CASSGERGGNTDTQYF
TGTGCCAGCAGTGGCGAGCGGGGGGGCAACACAGATACGCAGTATTTT
>few|TRBD2|TRBJ2-7|TRBV4-3
CASSLGRGGYEQYF
TGCGCCAGCAGCTTGGGACGGGGGGGCTACGAGCAGTACTTC
>-|-|TRBJ1-5|TRBV7-9
CASSPRDQPQHF
TGTGCCAGCAGCCCCAGGGATCAGCCCCAGCATTTT
>-|-|TRBJ1-6|TRBV6-6
CASSYGAGDSPLHF
TGTGCCAGCAGTTACGGAGCGGGGGATTCACCCCTCCACTTT
>-|-|TRBJ2-7|TRBV6-5
CASSYRRGLSSYEQYF
TGTGCCAGCAGTTACCGGCGGGGATTAAGCTCCTACGAGCAGTACTTC
>-|TRBD1|TRBJ2-5|TRBV9
CASSDPAGTGGQETQYF
TGTGCCAGCAGCGACCCAGCCGGGACAGGGGGTCAAGAGACCCAGTACTTC
>-|-|TRBJ2-3|TRBV24-1
CATSDFSARPLDFTDTQYF
TGTGCCACCAGTGATTTTTCCGCTCGCCCTCTAGATTTCACAGATACGCAGTATTTT
>-|TRBD1|TRBJ1-2|TRBV29-1
CSVWTGGYYYGYTF
TGCAGCGTTTGGACAGGGGGTTATTACTATGGCTACACCTTC
>-|TRBD1|TRBJ1-4|TRBV4-3
CASSQGDRGTEKLFF
TGCGCCAGCAGCCAAGGGGACAGGGGAACTGAAAAACTGTTTTTT
>-|-|TRBJ2-5|TRBV9
CASSVGPGARETQYF
TGTGCCAGCAGCGTAGGCCCGGGGGCCAGGGAGACCCAGTACTTC
>-|-|TRBJ2-1|TRBV4-2
CASSQGARKDEQFF
TGTGCCAGCAGCCAAGGGGCTAGAAAGGATGAGCAGTTCTTC
>few|-|TRBJ2-2|TRBV5-4
CASSLAAGELFF
TGTGCCAGCAGCTTGGCCGCCGGGGAGCTGTTTTTT
>-|TRBD2|TRBJ2-1|TRBV7-2
CASSLPRGDNNEQFF
TGTGCCAGCAGCTTACCGCGGGGGGATAACAATGAGCAGTTCTTC
>-|-|TRBJ2-1|TRBV27
CASSPYSGSSYNEQFF
TGTGCCAGCAGCCCATATAGCGGAAGCTCCTACAATGAGCAGTTCTTC
>-|TRBD2|TRBJ2-1|TRBV2
CASSERVGGAYNEQFF
TGTGCCAGCAGTGAAAGGGTCGGGGGGGCCTACAATGAGCAGTTCTTC
>-|-|TRBJ2-7|TRBV18
CASSPLTGGEGRYEQYF
TGTGCCAGCTCACCACTTACTGGGGGAGAGGGCCGTTACGAGCAGTACTTC
>-|-|TRBJ1-6|TRBV5-8
CASSLQGRGVSPLHF
TGTGCCAGCAGCTTGCAGGGGAGGGGCGTATCACCCCTCCACTTT
>few|TRBD1|TRBJ2-7|TRBV6-5
CASSSRTGGLYEQYF
TGTGCCAGCAGTTCTCGGACAGGGGGTCTCTACGAGCAGTACTTC